The 15 T cell receptor beta chains below were found in one sample sequenced in a study of T cells in narcolepsy. The data were produced by immunoSEQ multiplex PCR, yet TCRdb's version contains in-frame clones alone and is incomplete. The table shows some 30,000 clones, with approximately 89% occurring only once. Sequenced input: CD45RA- memory CD4+ T cells from PBMCs. These TCRs come from a human donor with narcolepsy.

This chain connects TRBV5-1 to TRBJ2-5, with 7 bases lining up with TRBD1. Germline V CDR1 and CDR2: SGHRS, YFSETQ. Losses at the gene ends were 1 base for V and 5 bases for J; bases not matched to a gene: 11. The CDR3 is 16 residues long. The CDR3 nucleotides read TGCGCCAGCAGCTTGCCCTTTATTACAGGGGAGGAGACCCAGTACTTC. Protein sequence: CASSLPFITGEETQYF.

The chain uses TRBV6-1 and TRBJ2-1; 8 bases are a match to TRBD1. CDR3 length: 12 amino acids. Germline trimming cut 9 bases from V and 8 bases from J; bases unmatched to any gene: 6. Germline V gene data show CDR1 as MNHNS and CDR2 as SASEGT. The CDR3 loop is CASTTGEDEQFF. CDR3 coding DNA: TGTGCCAGTACGACAGGGGAGGATGAGCAGTTCTTC.

The chain combines TRBV15 with TRBJ1-5; D might be TRBD1 (5 bases). From germline, CDR1 is LNHNV and CDR2 YYDKDF (reference sequence). This CDR3 is 19 amino acids long. Trimming stripped 4 bases from V and 0 bases from J, with 22 bases between. Here the CDR3 reads CATSKTDSPSLDSNQPQHF. Written as DNA, the CDR3 is TGTGCCACCAGCAAAACAGACAGTCCCTCCTTGGATAGCAATCAGCCCCAGCATTTT. Based on the CDR3 plus reference TRBV15 and TRBJ1-5, the full variable domain is DAMVIQNPRYQVTQFGKPVTLSCSQTLNHNVMYWYQQKSSQAPKLLFHYYDKDFNNEADTPDNFQSRRPNTSFCFLDIRSPGLGDTAMYLCATSKTDSPSLDSNQPQHFGDGTRLSIL.

J is TRBJ1-2 and V is TRBV4-2; 8 positions match TRBD1. Germline CDR1 is LGHNA and CDR2 is YNFKEQ. This CDR3 has 13 amino acids. V lost 3 bases to trimming and J lost 8 bases; unmatched junction nucleotides: 5. Written as DNA, the CDR3 is TGTGCCAGCAGCCAGCAGGGGGCAGGAGGCTACACCTTC. Translated: CASSQQGAGGYTF.

V and J are TRBV13 and TRBJ2-1, with D unclear. The CDR3 totals 11 residues. CDR1 PRHDT and CDR2 FYEKMQ come from the germline V gene (reference sequence). V was trimmed by 4 bases and J by 8 bases, leaving 6 bases between them. DNA of the CDR3: TGTGCCAGCAGCTCCTTGTATGAGCAGTTCTTC. This sequence encodes CASSSLYEQFF. The full variable domain, in which reference TRBV13 and TRBJ2-1 provide the parts outside the CDR3, is AAGVIQSPRHLIKEKRETATLKCYPIPRHDTVYWYQQGPGQDPQFLISFYEKMQSDKGSIPDRFSAQQFSDYHSELNMSSLELGDSALYFCASSSLYEQFFGPGTRLTVL.

The chain joins TRBV7-2 to TRBJ1-5; 7 bases are a match to TRBD1. Losses at the gene ends were 4 bases for V and 6 bases for J; bases not matched to a gene: 9. This CDR3 contains 15 residues. CDR1 is SGHTA and CDR2 is FQGNSA in the germline V gene. For the CDR3, the DNA is TGTGCCAGCAGCTCCCGGACAGGATCCCGTCAGCCCCAGCATTTT. It encodes CASSSRTGSRQPQHF. Combining the CDR3 with reference TRBV7-2 and TRBJ1-5 gives the whole variable domain GAGVSQSPSNKVTEKGKDVELRCDPISGHTALYWYRQSLGQGLEFLIYFQGNSAPDKSGLPSDRFSAERTGGSVSTLTIQRTQQEDSAVYLCASSSRTGSRQPQHFGDGTRLSIL.

This clone is a singleton in its sample. The rearrangement joins TRBV4-2 to TRBJ2-4; 7 bases are shared with TRBD1. Germline V gene data show CDR1 as LGHNA and CDR2 as YNFKEQ. The CDR3 extends over 14 amino acids. With 4 bases clipped from V and 5 bases from J, the junction kept 5 bases outside the gene matches. CDR3 loop: CASSPDRAQNIQYF. CDR3 sequence (DNA): TGTGCCAGCAGCCCCGACAGGGCTCAAAACATTCAGTACTTC.

The CDR3 DNA reads TGTGCCAGCAGTGACGGACAGTTGCATGGAAACACCATATATTTT. Translation: CASSDGQLHGNTIYF. The V gene is TRBV2, the J gene TRBJ1-3; D might be TRBD1 (6 bases). This CDR3 has 15 residues. Between the trimmed V and J ends, which lost 3 bases and 3 bases, there was a span of 12 bases. Germline V gene lookup returns CDR1 SNHLY and CDR2 FYNNEI.

V gene TRBV5-5 combines with J gene TRBJ1-2; 9 bases are shared with TRBD1. The CDR3 loop spans 15 amino acids. Trimming removed 1 base from V and 2 bases from J; junction bases left unmatched: 3. Germline V gives CDR1 SGHKS, CDR2 YYEKEE (reference sequence). For the CDR3, the DNA is TGTGCCAGCAGCTTGACGGGACAGGGAAACTATGGCTACACCTTC. It is translated as CASSLTGQGNYGYTF.

The genes are TRBV5-1 and TRBJ1-6, with 10 positions matching TRBD1. Trimming at V came to 0 bases and at J to 6 bases, leaving 0 bases not matched to a gene. In germline, CDR1 is SGHRS, CDR2 YFSETQ. The CDR3 length is 15 residues. DNA for the CDR3: TGCGCCAGCAGCTTGGGGGACAGGGGTAATTCACCCCTCCACTTT. Encoded protein: CASSLGDRGNSPLHF.

The chain recombines TRBV5-1 with TRBJ1-6; 7 positions agree with TRBD1. Germline lookup yields CDR1 SGHRS and CDR2 YFSETQ. The ends lost 0 bases at V and 10 bases at J; junction bases unmatched: 4. The CDR3 runs 14 residues. The CDR3 loop is CASSLGQGESPLHF. CDR3 in DNA: TGCGCCAGCAGCTTGGGGCAGGGGGAGTCACCCCTCCACTTT.

This chain joins TRBV5-1 and TRBJ2-1; no firm D call. V gave up 0 bases and J gave up 0 bases, with 16 bases separating them. The CDR3 covers 18 residues. Germline V CDR1 and CDR2: SGHRS, YFSETQ. The CDR3 DNA sequence: TGCGCCAGCAGCTTGGTGAGTACTGGCGGAAGCTCCTACAATGAGCAGTTCTTC. It codes for CASSLVSTGGSSYNEQFF.

In this sample, this clone turned up a few times. The chain employs TRBV6-4 and TRBJ2-3; possibly TRBD1 for D (5 bases). The CDR3 consists of 14 residues. Germline CDR1 reads MRHNA; CDR2 reads SNTAGT. V was clipped by 4 bases and J by 2 bases, with 10 bases between them. The CDR3: CASSARALTDTQYF. CDR3 sequence (DNA): TGTGCCAGCAGTGCCAGGGCCCTCACAGATACGCAGTATTTT.

The chain uses TRBV4-2 and TRBJ1-1; D is unclear. Trimming pared 4 bases from V and 4 bases from J, leaving 13 bases between. Germline loops: CDR1 LGHNA, CDR2 YNFKEQ. The CDR3 is 14 residues long. In DNA form, the CDR3 reads TGTGCCAGCAGCCGTCGCATAGGGAGCACTGAAGCTTTCTTT. Its translation is CASSRRIGSTEAFF.

CDR3 sequence reads: CASSLRTVENGYTF. CDR3 coding DNA: TGCGCCAGCAGCTTGCGGACGGTAGAGAATGGCTACACCTTC. V and J are TRBV5-1 and TRBJ1-2; D remains unclear. The germline gives CDR1 SGHRS, CDR2 YFSETQ. The V end was cut by 1 base, the J end by 6 bases, with 13 bases between. CDR3 length: 14 amino acids.